Following are 25 T cell receptor beta chains from one sample sequenced in a study of blood T cell repertoires in COVID-19 (dated by TCRdb to the early 2020s). Receptors were amplified or captured by the immunoSEQ multiplex PCR assay. Held by TCRdb, this immuneACCESS table contains in-frame sequences only and omits some clones. Under half of the omission traces to an unresolved V gene where checked; the cause of the rest is unknown. The sample data list about 300,000 clones, and 85% of these were observed just once. The ten biggest clones cover 2% to 3% of the sample. The specimen sequenced was PBMCs or T cells enriched from blood (not recorded which). These receptors came from a woman between 45 and 60 years old who had recovered from COVID-19.

The chain carries TRBV4-1 and TRBJ1-1; no definite D call. Germline values: CDR1 MGHRA, CDR2 YSYEKL. The V and J ends lost 0 bases and 2 bases respectively, with 10 bases between them. The CDR3 has 15 amino acids. This chain's CDR3 is CASSQDTPGNTEAFF. In DNA, the CDR3 is TGCGCCAGCAGCCAAGATACTCCAGGAAACACTGAAGCTTTCTTT.

V gene TRBV5-6 combines with J gene TRBJ2-1; 11 bases match TRBD2. The CDR3 has 16 amino acids. V was clipped by 2 bases and J by 10 bases; unmatched bases: 11. CDR1 is SGHDT, CDR2 YYEEEE, per germline. CDR3 region: CASSFVGTSGGAEQFF. The CDR3 bases are TGTGCCAGCAGCTTCGTCGGGACTAGCGGAGGGGCGGAGCAGTTCTTC.

The CDR3 region has the DNA TGCGCCAGCAGTAAAACAGGGGACAGGGGGCAGCCCCAGCATTTT. Translated, it gives CASSKTGDRGQPQHF. V gene TRBV4-1 combines with J gene TRBJ1-5; 11 nucleotides align to TRBD1. The CDR3 totals 15 residues. V lost 6 bases and J lost 7; bases outside the gene matches: 8. Germline assignment: CDR1 MGHRA and CDR2 YSYEKL.

The J gene is TRBJ1-2, the V gene TRBV14; D is uncertain. The CDR3 has 13 residues. The germline V and J ends were trimmed by 5 bases and 0 bases, with 7 bases remaining between them. The V gene's germline CDR1 is SGHDN and CDR2 FVKESK. The CDR3 DNA is TGTGCCAGCAGCATACAGACTAACTATGGCTACACCTTC. This sequence encodes CASSIQTNYGYTF.

The V and J genes are TRBV11-2 and TRBJ2-5, with TRBD1 as a possible D gene (6 bases). CDR1 and CDR2 from the germline V gene are SGHAT and FQNNGV. This CDR3 comprises 13 residues. V was clipped by 3 bases and J by 5 bases, with 10 bases between them. CDR3 bases: TGTGCCAGCAGCTTCGGGCAGGGGGAGACCCAGTACTTC. It translates to CASSFGQGETQYF.

The V and J genes are TRBV2 and TRBJ2-1, with 14 bases fitting TRBD2. After removal of 9 bases from V and 10 bases from J, the junction contained 8 bases not matched to a gene. The CDR3 is 14 residues long. Per germline, CDR1 SNHLY and CDR2 FYNNEI. The CDR3 DNA reads as TGTGCCAGGATCAGACTAGCGGGGGGGCAGGAGCAGTTCTTC. Protein product: CARIRLAGGQEQFF. The full variable domain, rest sourced from reference TRBV2 and TRBJ2-1, is EPEVTQTPSHQVTQMGQEVILRCVPISNHLYFYWYRQILGQKVEFLVSFYNNEISEKSEIFDDQFSVERPDGSNFTLKIRSTKLEDSAMYFCARIRLAGGQEQFFGPGTRLTVL.

The chain combines TRBV5-8 with TRBJ2-1; weak D call: TRBD1 (5 bases). From germline, CDR1 is SGHTS and CDR2 YDEGEE. The CDR3 length is 16 residues. The V gene lost 4 bases and the J gene lost 8 bases, with 22 bases spanning the gap. CDR3 bases: TGTGCCAGCAGCACCCTGGGGCAAAGGGGTTTCGATGAGCAGTTCTTC. Translated, it gives CASSTLGQRGFDEQFF.

This chain uses TRBV19 with TRBJ2-1, with D perhaps matching TRBD2 (6 bases). Per the germline V gene, CDR1 is LNHDA and CDR2 is SQIVND (reference sequence). The CDR3 is 17 residues long. Trimming shortened V by 4 bases and J by 0 bases, and 16 bases separated the two germline ends. The CDR3 reads CASSTPGTPGSYNEQFF. The CDR3 region has the DNA TGTGCCAGTAGTACCCCCGGGACTCCGGGCTCCTACAATGAGCAGTTCTTC.

V is TRBV5-1 and J is TRBJ1-6; D may be TRBD1 (5 bases). CDR3 size: 16 residues. Trimming pared 0 bases from V and 7 bases from J, leaving 14 bases between. Germline V gene data show CDR1 as SGHRS and CDR2 as YFSETQ. As DNA, the CDR3 is TGCGCCAGCAGCTTGGGTGGAGGAGGGGCAAATTCACCCCTCCACTTT. It translates to CASSLGGGGANSPLHF.

The J gene is TRBJ2-7, the V gene TRBV30, with a tentative D call TRBD1 (7 bases). Germline V lookup: CDR1 GTSNPN, CDR2 SVGIG (reference sequence). The CDR3 sequence is 15 residues long. V was shortened by 4 bases and J by 4 bases, with 20 bases between the two germline ends. The CDR3 reads CAWNGGPGQKYEQYF. The CDR3 DNA follows: TGTGCCTGGAACGGGGGTCCGGGACAGAAGTACGAGCAGTACTTC.

V usage is TRBV19 and J usage is TRBJ1-5; 11 bases are shared with TRBD1. The junction had 8 bases not matched to a gene; V was cut back by 4 bases and J by 0 bases. CDR1 is LNHDA and CDR2 is SQIVND in the germline V gene (reference sequence). The CDR3 is 18 amino acids. CDR3 DNA sequence: TGTGCCAGTAGTACCAGGACAGGGGGCCTTTATAGCAATCAGCCCCAGCATTTT. It is translated as CASSTRTGGLYSNQPQHF.

This clone has a handful of counts. CDR3 sequence (DNA): TGCGCCAGCAGGGGGGATACAGGGGGCGAGGAGACTGAAGCTTTCTTT. Translation: CASRGDTGGEETEAFF. V gene TRBV10-1 combines with J gene TRBJ1-1; TRBD1 agrees at 9 bases. Germline loops: CDR1 WNHNN, CDR2 SYGVQD (reference sequence). The CDR3 has 16 amino acids. V shed 6 bases, J shed 5 bases, and the junction held 13 bases outside the gene matches.

This clone appeared a few times. The chain uses TRBV4-3 and TRBJ1-2; 7 positions agree with TRBD1. Germline V gene lookup returns CDR1 LGHNA and CDR2 YSLEER. This CDR3 region has 15 residues. Trimming took 4 bases from V and 8 from J; bases not matched to a gene: 13. The CDR3: CASSPRTGGLLGYTF. The CDR3 DNA reads as TGCGCCAGCAGCCCTCGGACAGGCGGTCTACTGGGCTACACCTTC.

V gene TRBV5-1 combines with J gene TRBJ1-1; D is perhaps TRBD1 (6 bases). This CDR3 has 18 residues. The germline V gene encodes CDR1 SGHRS and CDR2 YFSETQ. Between the trimmed V and J ends, which lost 0 bases and 4 bases, there was a span of 22 bases. CDR3 in amino acids: CASSLASLSAGALTEAFF. For the CDR3, the DNA is TGCGCCAGCAGCTTGGCCTCTTTATCTGCAGGGGCGCTCACTGAAGCTTTCTTT.

This rearrangement joins TRBV25-1 to TRBJ2-2; 7 bases agree with TRBD1. Germline assignment: CDR1 MGHDK and CDR2 SYGVNS. This CDR3 region has 15 residues. V trimming: 4 bases; J trimming: 4 bases; junction bases outside the gene matches: 6. CDR3 residues: CASSAIQGFTGELFF. The CDR3 DNA follows: TGTGCCAGCAGTGCAATACAGGGGTTCACCGGGGAGCTGTTTTTT. Full variable domain (rest looked up from reference TRBV25-1 and TRBJ2-2): EADIYQTPRYLVIGTGKKITLECSQTMGHDKMYWYQQDPGMELHLIHYSYGVNSTEKGDLSSESTVSRIRTEHFPLTLESARPSHTSQYLCASSAIQGFTGELFFGEGSRLTVL.

This clone occurred once. This sequence joins TRBV14 and TRBJ2-1, with TRBD2 identical over 7 bases. The CDR3 is 15 residues long. Germline CDR1 SGHDN, CDR2 FVKESK. V lost 4 bases, J lost 7 bases, and 10 bases stayed unmatched. The CDR3 here is CASSRFWGGTNEQFF. The CDR3 coding sequence is TGTGCCAGCAGCCGCTTCTGGGGGGGGACGAATGAGCAGTTCTTC.

This clone was detected only a few times. The chain employs TRBV5-1 and TRBJ2-2; D might be TRBD1 (5 bases). The CDR3 runs 17 residues. Between the trimmed V and J ends, which lost 0 bases and 0 bases, there was a span of 12 bases. From germline, CDR1 is SGHRS and CDR2 YFSETQ. The CDR3 DNA sequence: TGCGCCAGCAGCTTGGTCCCAGGGCGTACGAACACCGGGGAGCTGTTTTTT. The encoded protein is CASSLVPGRTNTGELFF.

V is TRBV6-6 and J is TRBJ2-2; D possibly corresponds to TRBD2 (6 bases). Germline-derived CDR1 and CDR2 are MNHNY and SVGAGI (reference sequence). Trimming shortened V by 6 bases and J by 4 bases, and 12 bases separated the two germline ends. The CDR3 spans 14 residues. CDR3 residues: CASSRDSTTGELFF. The CDR3 DNA reads as TGTGCCAGCAGCCGGGACTCCACCACCGGGGAGCTGTTTTTT.

J is TRBJ1-2 and V is TRBV5-1; 7 bases match TRBD1. The CDR3 is 12 residues long. Germline V gene sequence: CDR1 SGHRS, CDR2 YFSETQ. V lost 5 bases, J lost 5 bases, and 3 bases stayed unmatched. The CDR3 spells CASRDRTYGYTF. CDR3 coding DNA: TGCGCCAGCAGGGACAGGACGTATGGCTACACCTTC. The whole variable domain, filled in from reference TRBV5-1 and TRBJ1-2, reads KAGVTQTPRYLIKTRGQQVTLSCSPISGHRSVSWYQQTPGQGLQFLFEYFSETQRNKGNFPGRFSGRQFSNSRSEMNVSTLELGDSALYLCASRDRTYGYTFGSGTRLTVV.

This clone turned up a few times. V and J are TRBV19 and TRBJ1-1; TRBD1 agrees at 7 bases. Germline V gives CDR1 LNHDA, CDR2 SQIVND (reference sequence). This CDR3 comprises 15 residues. The V segment lost 7 bases and the J segment 0 bases; nucleotides outside the gene matches: 8. CDR3 in DNA: TGTGCCAGTACTGAGGGGGCCCTCATGAACACTGAAGCTTTCTTT. Protein sequence: CASTEGALMNTEAFF.

The chain combines TRBV30 with TRBJ1-5; weak D call: TRBD1 (5 bases). The ends were cut back, 1 base at V and 2 bases at J, with 18 bases in the middle. Per the germline V gene, CDR1 is GTSNPN and CDR2 is SVGIG (reference sequence). The CDR3 runs to 17 residues. The CDR3 region is CAWSANLDSRGNQPQHF. The CDR3 nucleotides are TGTGCCTGGAGTGCTAACCTCGACAGTAGGGGCAATCAGCCCCAGCATTTT.

CDR3 residues: CASSSGQADGYTF. CDR3 DNA: TGTGCCAGCAGTTCTGGACAGGCGGATGGCTACACCTTC. The V call is TRBV6-6, the J call TRBJ1-2, with TRBD1 matching over 7 bases. The germline CDR1 and CDR2 sequences are MNHNY and SVGAGI (reference sequence). V lost 4 bases and J lost 6; bases outside the gene matches: 5. The length of the CDR3 is 13 residues.

The CDR3 region is CASSHDRSYEQYF. The CDR3 DNA reads as TGTGCCAGCAGCCATGACAGGAGCTACGAGCAGTACTTC. This rearrangement joins TRBV5-4 to TRBJ2-7; possibly TRBD1 for D (6 bases). Trimming cost V 4 bases and J 3 bases, with 11 bases left between them. The CDR3 runs to 13 residues. CDR1 and CDR2 (germline): SGHNT, YYREEE (reference sequence).

V usage is TRBV30 and J usage is TRBJ2-7; D perhaps matches TRBD1 (6 bases). Trimming removed 2 bases from V and 4 bases from J, with 15 bases in between. The germline V gene has CDR1 GTSNPN and CDR2 SVGIG (reference sequence). The CDR3 has 14 residues. The CDR3 bases are TGTGCCTGGAGTCTCTTCGGACAGAGGTACGAGCAGTACTTC. Translated: CAWSLFGQRYEQYF.

CDR3 protein: CASSPATGTKNQPQHF. In DNA, the CDR3 is TGTGCCAGCAGCCCTGCGACAGGCACCAAGAATCAGCCCCAGCATTTT. This chain links TRBV28 with TRBJ1-5, with D tentatively TRBD1 (6 bases). V was clipped by 6 bases and J by 4 bases, with 19 bases between them. Looked up from germline, CDR1 is MDHEN and CDR2 is SYDVKM. This CDR3 is 16 amino acids long.